The next 28 T cell receptor beta chains were all read from a single sample in a study of CD8 T cells in ankylosing spondylitis. TCRdb called the 5' RACE reads again in MiXCR, with one record for every CDR3 protein. The table shows approximately 250,000 distinct CDR3 sequences, with 7% to 10% occurring only once. Specimen: blood, either unsorted or a sorted T cell fraction (not recorded which). These receptors were obtained from a female donor with ankylosing spondylitis or in good health (not recorded which).

This clonotype occurred many times. CDR3 amino acids: CATSRSGGLAYEQYF. DNA for the CDR3: TGTGCCACCAGCAGATCGGGGGGACTAGCCTACGAGCAGTACTTC. The chain combines TRBV15 with TRBJ2-7; TRBD2 aligns across 8 bases. There are 15 residues in the CDR3. Per the germline V gene, CDR1 is LNHNV and CDR2 is YYDKDF (reference sequence). With V trimmed by 2 bases and J by 2 bases, 5 bases remained unmatched.

This clonotype was observed at least ten times. Here the CDR3 reads CASSQGLRQGVHEQYF. The CDR3 DNA is TGCGCCAGCAGCCAAGGACTCCGACAGGGCGTCCACGAGCAGTACTTC. The chain is built from TRBV4-3 and TRBJ2-7, with 7 bases fitting TRBD1. This CDR3 is built from 16 residues. Germline CDR1 LGHNA, CDR2 YSLEER. The ends lost 1 base at V and 5 bases at J; junction bases unmatched: 11.

At least ten counts were recorded for this clonotype. V is TRBV4-3 and J is TRBJ2-7, with 9 bases lining up with TRBD2. The CDR3 loop spans 16 amino acids. Unmatched junction bases numbered 10, after V lost 0 bases and J lost 7 bases. CDR1 and CDR2 from the germline V gene are LGHNA and YSLEER. The CDR3 sequence is CASSQDLLAGGREQYF. The CDR3 DNA reads as TGCGCCAGCAGCCAAGATCTGTTGGCGGGAGGGCGTGAGCAGTACTTC.

This clonotype came up many times. The CDR3 DNA reads TGCAGTGCGGCCGGGACTAGCGTACAGGACAATGAGCAGTTCTTC. Translation: CSAAGTSVQDNEQFF. The V gene is TRBV20-1, the J gene TRBJ2-1; 10 nucleotides match TRBD2. V dropped 6 bases and J dropped 5; count of bases not matched to a gene: 10. CDR3 size: 15 residues. CDR1 is DFQATT, CDR2 SNEGSKA, per germline (reference sequence).

This clonotype showed up many times. V gene TRBV4-3 combines with J gene TRBJ2-1; 10 nucleotides line up with TRBD2. Germline lookup yields CDR1 LGHNA and CDR2 YSLEER. The junction had 6 bases not matched to a gene; V was cut back by 0 bases and J by 4 bases. The CDR3 has 17 amino acids. The DNA for the CDR3 is TGCGCCAGCAGCCAAGATCGGCTAGCGGGAGAATACAATGAGCAGTTCTTC. Translated, it gives CASSQDRLAGEYNEQFF.

This clonotype was observed at least ten times. The chain employs TRBV10-3 and TRBJ2-1; 12 positions agree with TRBD2. The CDR3 runs to 16 residues. V gave up 6 bases and J gave up 4 bases; unmatched junction bases: 7. Germline V CDR1 and CDR2: ENHRY, SYGVKD. The CDR3 loop is CAIRTTSGSPYNEQFF. In nucleotides, the CDR3 is TGTGCCATCAGGACGACTAGCGGGAGCCCTTACAATGAGCAGTTCTTC.

The chain recombines TRBV6-2 or TRBV6-3 with TRBJ2-5; D might be TRBD1 (6 bases). CDR3 length: 14 amino acids. The V gene lost 6 bases and the J gene lost 1 base, with 12 bases spanning the gap. Germline CDR1 is MNHEY and CDR2 is SVGEGT. CDR3 nucleotide sequence: TGTGCCAGCAGCCCAGGGACACCCCAAGAGACCCAGTACTTC. Amino acids: CASSPGTPQETQYF.

This clonotype was recorded many times. The chain joins TRBV6-2 or TRBV6-3 to TRBJ2-1, with D possibly matching TRBD2 (6 bases). V lost 4 bases and J lost 5, with 18 bases in between. The CDR3 runs 16 residues. The germline CDR1 and CDR2 sequences are MNHEY and SVGEGT. The CDR3 DNA sequence: TGTGCCAGCAGTTTAGAACATCCGGGGGTGAACAATGAGCAGTTCTTC. Protein: CASSLEHPGVNNEQFF.

This clonotype has at least ten counts. J is TRBJ1-5 and V is TRBV20-1; D not certain. The V gene's germline CDR1 is DFQATT and CDR2 SNEGSKA (reference sequence). V was shortened by 5 bases and J by 2 bases, with 13 bases between the two germline ends. The CDR3 runs to 14 residues. CDR3 sequence reads: CSAASAAGNQPQHF. The CDR3 nucleotides read TGCAGTGCTGCGTCAGCTGCGGGCAATCAGCCCCAGCATTTT.

This clonotype was seen a few times. The chain carries TRBV6-2 or TRBV6-3 and TRBJ1-2; 7 bases map to TRBD1. V shed 4 bases, J shed 4 bases, and the junction held 9 bases outside the gene matches. Germline loops: CDR1 MNHEY, CDR2 SVGEGT. The CDR3 is 15 residues long. The CDR3 DNA follows: TGTGCCAGCAGTTCGAGGGGGCTTCGAATCTATGGCTACACCTTC. It specifies CASSSRGLRIYGYTF.

The chain is built from TRBV7-9 and TRBJ1-1; D might be TRBD1 (5 bases). CDR1 and CDR2 from the germline V gene are SEHNR and FQNEAQ (reference sequence). CDR3 length: 13 amino acids. V was shortened by 5 bases and J by 4 bases, with 11 bases between the two germline ends. Here the CDR3 DNA reads TGTGCCAGCAGCCGACAGTCAACCACTGAAGCTTTCTTT. This gives the protein CASSRQSTTEAFF.

V is TRBV4-1 and J is TRBJ2-7; possible D gene TRBD2, 6 bases. The germline gives CDR1 MGHRA, CDR2 YSYEKL. Trimming shortened V by 1 base and J by 0 bases, and 7 bases separated the two germline ends. CDR3 size: 14 residues. The CDR3 bases are TGCGCCAGCAGCCAAGGGGACTTCTCCTACGAGCAGTACTTC. This gives the protein CASSQGDFSYEQYF.

This clonotype was counted at least ten times. The chain joins TRBV12-3 or TRBV12-4 to TRBJ2-1; D gene unclear. V shed 3 bases and J shed 5 bases, with 2 bases lying between them. The CDR3 spans 11 residues. CDR3 protein: CASSLDNEQFF. CDR3 coding DNA: TGTGCCAGCAGTTTGGACAATGAGCAGTTCTTC.

This clonotype was observed at least ten times. The chain combines TRBV7-9 with TRBJ2-3; 7 bases line up with TRBD2. The CDR3 contains 17 residues. Germline CDR1 reads SEHNR; CDR2 reads FQNEAQ (reference sequence). J was trimmed by 0 bases and V by 3 bases; bases with no gene match: 9. The CDR3 here is CASSLERGGASTDTQYF. In DNA, the CDR3 is TGTGCCAGCAGCTTGGAACGCGGGGGTGCTAGCACAGATACGCAGTATTTT.

This chain joins TRBV7-2 and TRBJ1-2; TRBD1 is a possible D gene (5 bases). The CDR3 consists of 13 residues. V was clipped by 6 bases and J by 6 bases, with 14 bases between them. CDR1 is SGHTA and CDR2 is FQGNSA in the germline V gene. The chain's CDR3 is CASRPGTANGYTF. The DNA of the CDR3 is TGTGCCAGCAGGCCCGGGACCGCCAATGGCTACACCTTC.

This clonotype has at least ten counts. The chain uses TRBV5-1 and TRBJ2-1; D is uncertain. Germline values: CDR1 SGHRS, CDR2 YFSETQ. The CDR3 sequence is 14 residues long. V lost 0 bases to trimming and J lost 5 bases, with 9 bases between them. CDR3 sequence reads: CASSLGARDNEQFF. In DNA form, the CDR3 reads TGCGCCAGCAGCTTGGGGGCTAGAGACAATGAGCAGTTCTTC. Based on the CDR3 plus reference TRBV5-1 and TRBJ2-1, the full variable domain is KAGVTQTPRYLIKTRGQQVTLSCSPISGHRSVSWYQQTPGQGLQFLFEYFSETQRNKGNFPGRFSGRQFSNSRSEMNVSTLELGDSALYLCASSLGARDNEQFFGPGTRLTVL.

This clonotype appeared a few times. V and J are TRBV7-6 and TRBJ2-5; D remains unclear. Trimming removed 1 base at V and 5 bases at J, with 8 bases between. The CDR3 is 13 amino acids. Per germline, CDR1 SGHVS and CDR2 FNYEAQ. Here the CDR3 reads CASSLEGWETQYF. CDR3 nucleotide sequence: TGTGCCAGCAGCTTAGAAGGGTGGGAGACCCAGTACTTC.

The table lists this clonotype with many counts. The chain carries TRBV29-1 and TRBJ1-1, with D unclear. Per the germline V gene, CDR1 is SQVTM and CDR2 is ANQGSEA. This CDR3 has 10 amino acids. The ends were cut back, 3 bases at V and 6 bases at J, with 5 bases in the middle. The CDR3 loop reads CSVDGAEAFF. In DNA, the CDR3 is TGCAGCGTTGACGGGGCTGAAGCTTTCTTT.

This clonotype was observed a handful of times. The chain employs TRBV19 and TRBJ2-1, with D perhaps TRBD2 (6 bases). Germline values: CDR1 LNHDA, CDR2 SQIVND (reference sequence). The CDR3 extends over 15 amino acids. The V gene lost 9 bases and the J gene lost 8 bases, with 23 bases spanning the gap. The CDR3 reads CASQTRRDRGHEQFF. In nucleotides, the CDR3 is TGTGCCAGCCAGACGAGGCGGGATAGGGGCCATGAGCAGTTCTTC. Filled out from reference TRBV19 and TRBJ2-1, the complete variable domain reads DGGITQSPKYLFRKEGQNVTLSCEQNLNHDAMYWYRQDPGQGLRLIYYSQIVNDFQKGDIAEGYSVSREKKESFPLTVTSAQKNPTAFYLCASQTRRDRGHEQFFGPGTRLTVL.

The table lists this clonotype with a few counts. The V call is TRBV24-1, the J call TRBJ2-1; 7 bases are shared with TRBD1. The CDR3 contains 15 residues. Germline lookup yields CDR1 KGHDR and CDR2 SFDVKD. Losses at the gene ends were 7 bases for V and 9 bases for J; bases not matched to a gene: 14. The CDR3 sequence: CATSPGTGAVGEQFF. CDR3 bases: TGTGCCACCAGCCCCGGAACAGGGGCTGTGGGTGAGCAGTTCTTC.

This chain links TRBV2 with TRBJ2-1, with 7 bases aligning to TRBD2. The germline V gene encodes CDR1 SNHLY and CDR2 FYNNEI. The V and J ends lost 2 bases and 9 bases, in that order; junction bases with no gene match: 7. This CDR3 spans 14 amino acids. The CDR3 protein is CASSENPAGSEQFF. As DNA, the CDR3 is TGTGCCAGCAGTGAAAACCCAGCGGGATCTGAGCAGTTCTTC.

This chain links TRBV6-1 with TRBJ1-4; D may be TRBD1 (5 bases). Germline V gene data show CDR1 as MNHNS and CDR2 as SASEGT. V gave up 7 bases and J gave up 4 bases, with 16 bases separating them. The CDR3 totals 15 residues. The CDR3 DNA follows: TGTGCCAGCATGTGGAGGGGTCGGAGTAATGAAAAACTGTTTTTT. This sequence encodes CASMWRGRSNEKLFF.

This clonotype showed up many times. The chain joins TRBV5-1 to TRBJ2-1; D is possibly TRBD1 (6 bases). The CDR3 is 15 residues long. Trimming pared 1 base from V and 1 base from J, leaving 9 bases between. From germline, CDR1 is SGHRS and CDR2 YFSETQ. CDR3 bases: TGCGCCAGCAGCTTGAAACAGGGATCCTACAATGAGCAGTTCTTC. Protein sequence: CASSLKQGSYNEQFF.

This clonotype has ten or more counts. This sequence joins TRBV28 and TRBJ1-1; 7 bases line up with TRBD1. Germline CDR1 is MDHEN and CDR2 is SYDVKM. V lost 5 bases to trimming and J lost 5 bases; unmatched junction nucleotides: 8. The CDR3 contains 14 residues. The CDR3 spells CASSPATGWTEAFF. CDR3 nucleotides: TGTGCCAGCAGTCCAGCGACAGGGTGGACTGAAGCTTTCTTT.

This clonotype appeared many times. This chain uses TRBV5-1 with TRBJ2-1, with 13 bases fitting TRBD2. Trimming cost V 1 base and J 6 bases; bases outside gene matches: 7. Germline assignment: CDR1 SGHRS and CDR2 YFSETQ. The CDR3 loop spans 17 amino acids. The CDR3 DNA reads as TGCGCCAGCAGCTTGCAAGGGACTAGCGGGGCCTTCAATGAGCAGTTCTTC. Encoded protein: CASSLQGTSGAFNEQFF.

This clonotype was recorded many times. The chain recombines TRBV3-1 with TRBJ2-2, with 13 nucleotides matching TRBD2. The CDR3 length is 16 residues. V lost 4 bases to trimming and J lost 7 bases; unmatched junction nucleotides: 6. Germline-derived CDR1 and CDR2 are LGHDT and YNNKEL (reference sequence). In DNA form, the CDR3 reads TGTGCCAGCAGCCCCACTAGCGGGAGGGTCAACGGGGAGCTGTTTTTT. It encodes CASSPTSGRVNGELFF.

The table lists this clonotype with many counts. The genes are TRBV5-1 and TRBJ1-1; TRBD1 might be the D (5 bases). CDR3 length equals 12 residues. V lost 7 bases and J lost 8, with 15 bases in between. Per germline, CDR1 SGHRS and CDR2 YFSETQ. CDR3 in DNA: TGCGCCAGCCGGCTCGGGGCAGGGGAAGCTTTCTTT. The encoded protein is CASRLGAGEAFF. Full variable domain (missing parts from reference TRBV5-1 and TRBJ1-1): KAGVTQTPRYLIKTRGQQVTLSCSPISGHRSVSWYQQTPGQGLQFLFEYFSETQRNKGNFPGRFSGRQFSNSRSEMNVSTLELGDSALYLCASRLGAGEAFFGQGTRLTVV.

At least ten counts were recorded for this clonotype. The chain is built from TRBV20-1 and TRBJ2-1, with D possibly called TRBD1 or TRBD2 (6 bases each). The V end was cut by 6 bases, the J end by 9 bases, with 21 bases between. Germline CDR1 reads DFQATT; CDR2 reads SNEGSKA (reference sequence). The CDR3 runs to 14 residues. CDR3 nucleotides: TGCAGTGCCGCAAGGGGGACTCCCCACGGTGAGCAGTTCTTC. Protein sequence: CSAARGTPHGEQFF.